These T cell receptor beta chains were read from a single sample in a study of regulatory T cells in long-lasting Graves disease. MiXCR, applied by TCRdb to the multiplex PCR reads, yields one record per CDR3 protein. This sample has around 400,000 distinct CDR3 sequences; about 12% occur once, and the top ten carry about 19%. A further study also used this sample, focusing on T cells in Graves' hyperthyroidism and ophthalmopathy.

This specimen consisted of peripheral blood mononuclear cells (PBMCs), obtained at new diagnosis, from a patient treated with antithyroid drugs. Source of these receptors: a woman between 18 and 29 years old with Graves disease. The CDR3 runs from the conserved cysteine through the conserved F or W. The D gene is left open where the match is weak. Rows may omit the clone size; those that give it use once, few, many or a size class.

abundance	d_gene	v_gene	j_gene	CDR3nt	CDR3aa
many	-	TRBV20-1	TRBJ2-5	TGCAGTGCCAAGGCTCTCTTCGGAGGGAAGGTAGAGGGCCAAGAGACCCAGTACTTC	CSAKALFGGKVEGQETQYF
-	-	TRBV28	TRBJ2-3	TGTGCCAGCAGACATCGGGGAGATACGCAGTATTTT	CASRHRGDTQYF
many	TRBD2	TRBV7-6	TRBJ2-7	TGTGCCAGCAGCTTAGGTGGACTAGCGGGAGGCGAGCAGTACTTC	CASSLGGLAGGEQYF
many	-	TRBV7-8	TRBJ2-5	TGTGCCAGCAGCTTATTCGGTAGGATAGTCCGGCAAGAGACCCAGTACTTC	CASSLFGRIVRQETQYF
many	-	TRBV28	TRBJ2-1	TGTGCCAGCAGCCTCGGGGGACAGAGAATCAATGAGCAGTTCTTC	CASSLGGQRINEQFF
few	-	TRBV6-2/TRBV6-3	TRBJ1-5	TGTGCCAGCAGTTACCCAGGGTATCAGCCCCAGCATTTT	CASSYPGYQPQHF
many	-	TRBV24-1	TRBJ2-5	TGTGCCACCAGGGCAGGGGTGGAGACCCAGTACTTC	CATRAGVETQYF
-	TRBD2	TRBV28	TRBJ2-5	TGTGCCAGCAGTTATCGGAAGGGCGGGGGAGAGACCCAGTACTTC	CASSYRKGGGETQYF
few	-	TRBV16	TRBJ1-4	TGTGCCAGCAGCTCCTCCGGGACCCATAATGAAAAACTGTTTTTT	CASSSSGTHNEKLFF
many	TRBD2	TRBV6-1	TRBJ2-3	TGTGCCAGCAGGGTCAGATTACTAGCGGGGAGCACAGATACGCAGTATTTT	CASRVRLLAGSTDTQYF
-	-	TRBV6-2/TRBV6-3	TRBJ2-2	TGTGCCAGCAGTTACTCGACGGGGGGCCCCTCTACTACCGGGGAGCTGTTTTTT	CASSYSTGGPSTTGELFF
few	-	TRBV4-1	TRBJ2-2	TGCGCCAGCAGCCAAGAGGTGGTTTTCGGGGAGCTGTTTTTT	CASSQEVVFGELFF
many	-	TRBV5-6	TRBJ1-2	TGTGCCAGCAGCGAAGTCACTTCTTTCTACTATGGCTACACCTTC	CASSEVTSFYYGYTF
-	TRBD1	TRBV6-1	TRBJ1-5	TGTGCCAGCAGTCGGGGCATTGGGGGGACAGACAATCAGCCCCAGCATTTT	CASSRGIGGTDNQPQHF
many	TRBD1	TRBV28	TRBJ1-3	TGTGCCAGCCGAAGCGGACAGGTTGGAAACACCATATATTTT	CASRSGQVGNTIYF
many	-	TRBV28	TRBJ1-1	TGTGCCAGCAGCCTCCAATTGTTTGCCCTTGAAGCTTTCTTT	CASSLQLFALEAFF
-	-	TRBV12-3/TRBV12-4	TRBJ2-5	TGTGCCAGCAGTTTCCGGTCTGGGGAGACCCAGTACTTC	CASSFRSGETQYF
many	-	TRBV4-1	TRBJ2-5	TGCGCCAGCAGCCAGGTCCAGACCATTGACGAGACCCAGTACTTC	CASSQVQTIDETQYF
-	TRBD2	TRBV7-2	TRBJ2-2	TGTGCCAGCAGCTTGACTAGCGGGGGACTATACACCGGGGAGCTGTTTTTT	CASSLTSGGLYTGELFF
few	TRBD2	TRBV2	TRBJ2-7	TGTGCCCCCGGGGGGGGCGCTTACTTC	CAPGGGAYF
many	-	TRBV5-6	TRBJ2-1	TGTGCCAGCCATCTGGGCCCAGCAGAGTACAATGAGCAGTTCTTC	CASHLGPAEYNEQFF
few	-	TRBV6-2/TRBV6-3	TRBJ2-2	TGTGCCAGCAGACCCCAGGGGAGCGGGGAGCTGTTTTTT	CASRPQGSGELFF
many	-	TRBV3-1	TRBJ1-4	TGTGCCAGCAGCCAAACGGGGGCAGTCCCTGAAAAACTGTTTTTT	CASSQTGAVPEKLFF
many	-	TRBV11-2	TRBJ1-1	TGTGCCAGCAGCCGTGGGGCCCTGGGTATGAACACTGAAGCTTTCTTT	CASSRGALGMNTEAFF
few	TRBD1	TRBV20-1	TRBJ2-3	TGCAGTGCTAAAGCCTGGACAGGGGCAAGCACAGATACGCAGTATTTT	CSAKAWTGASTDTQYF
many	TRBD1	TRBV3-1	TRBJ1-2	TGTGCCAGCAGCCAAGACTGGGGGGACAGCTCCTTC	CASSQDWGDSSF
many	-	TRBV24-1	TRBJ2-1	TGTGCCACCAGTGACCAGTCGACCCATGAGCAGTTCTTC	CATSDQSTHEQFF
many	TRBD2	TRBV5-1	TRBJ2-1	TGCGCCAGCAGCTTGGGACTAGCGGGAGTCCTAGGGTCGTACAATGAGCAGTTCTTC	CASSLGLAGVLGSYNEQFF
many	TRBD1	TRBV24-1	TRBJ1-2	TGTGCCACCAGTGATCCGGGACAGGGGGACTATGGCTACACCTTC	CATSDPGQGDYGYTF
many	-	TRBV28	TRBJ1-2	TGTGCCAGCACCTTATGGGGGCCGGATGGCTACACCTTC	CASTLWGPDGYTF
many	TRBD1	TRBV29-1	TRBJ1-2	TGCAGCGTTGAAGGGGACAGCTATGGCTACACCTTC	CSVEGDSYGYTF